The clone carrying this T cell receptor beta chain has just a few counts. Its antigen remains unidentified. The source of the sample is a study of vaccination effects on CD4 cells after COVID-19. Looking at the study overall: Vaccine administered to participants consisted of two doses of either BNT162b2 or mRNA-1273.

Antigen-specific CD4+ T cells were expanded (with viral peptide pools) by the ViraFEST assay ahead of sequencing. When around 9 days of culture had elapsed, CD4+ T cells were isolated. The vaccine recipients had no prior SARS-CoV-2 infection, with negative nucleocapsid antibodies. A density of about 2 million PBMC per well was used; these cells were cultured with approximately 9.3 IU/ml IL-2 and approximately 10 ug/ml peptides. It was on days 3 and 7 that half the medium was replaced with IL-2 medium. Germline CDR1 and CDR2: SNHLY and FYNNEI. This CDR3 is 18 amino acids long. With 5 bases clipped from V and 7 bases from J, the junction kept 17 bases outside the gene matches. General study findings and limits: Small numbers of convalescent patients limited the study. It also lacked early post-infection timepoints.

Only in-frame clones appear in the TCRdb table, and some are missing; sequencing was by immunoSEQ multiplex PCR. The table shows tens of thousands of clones, with over 55% occurring only once. This TCR came from a human donor who received a COVID-19 vaccine. The V gene is TRBV2, the J gene TRBJ2-3; 11 bases map to TRBD2. Source: CD4+ T cells from PBMCs cultured with HCoV-OC43 spike peptides, taken before COVID-19 vaccination. The sample's subset: HCoV-OC43 spike overlapping peptide pool stimulation. The chain's CDR3 is CASSTSGGANNRPNTQYF. The CDR3 DNA follows: TGTGCCAGCAGTACTAGCGGGGGTGCAAATAATAGACCTAATACGCAGTATTTT.